The next 9 T cell receptor beta chains were all read from a single sample in a study of cytomegalovirus exposure and HLA in healthy donors. PCR primers comprised 60 Vbeta and 13 Jbeta primers. The assay was immunoSEQ multiplex PCR, and TCRdb's table has in-frame clones only and misses some. The top ten hold about 1.9% of the sample, which has roughly 180,000 clones, around four fifths seen once. Sequenced: PBMCs. These receptors were taken from a woman in her twenties or thirties in good health and CMV-seronegative.

The chain couples TRBV27 to TRBJ1-5; 7 bases map to TRBD1. The CDR3 spans 14 residues. Germline V gives CDR1 MNHEY, CDR2 SMNVEV (reference sequence). Losses at the gene ends were 3 bases for V and 2 bases for J; bases not matched to a gene: 1. The CDR3 loop reads CASSFGQGNQPQHF. DNA of the CDR3: TGTGCCAGCAGTTTCGGACAGGGCAATCAGCCCCAGCATTTT.

This chain joins TRBV9 and TRBJ2-6, with D possibly matching TRBD1 (5 bases). CDR3 length equals 15 residues. The germline V gene encodes CDR1 SGDLS and CDR2 YYNGEE. V lost 4 bases and J lost 3, with 11 bases in between. The CDR3 DNA reads TGTGCCAGCAGCCAAACAGGCTTTGGGGCCAACGTCCTGACTTTC. Translated, it gives CASSQTGFGANVLTF.

The chain couples TRBV5-4 to TRBJ2-7, with D perhaps matching TRBD1 (5 bases). The CDR3 loop spans 13 amino acids. The germline V gene has CDR1 SGHNT and CDR2 YYREEE (reference sequence). V lost 4 bases and J 4 bases, leaving 12 bases between the germline ends. The CDR3 is CASSPSGMYEQYF. The CDR3 coding sequence is TGTGCCAGCAGCCCCTCAGGGATGTACGAGCAGTACTTC.

The chain combines TRBV5-1 with TRBJ2-1, with TRBD2 matching over 10 bases. V was clipped by 0 bases and J by 9 bases; unmatched bases: 12. The germline gives CDR1 SGHRS, CDR2 YFSETQ. The CDR3 contains 17 residues. CDR3 coding DNA: TGCGCCAGCAGCTTGGACCCTTTGAGCGGGGGGGCCAGTGAGCAGTTCTTC. It codes for CASSLDPLSGGASEQFF. Full variable domain (remainder filled in from reference TRBV5-1 and TRBJ2-1): KAGVTQTPRYLIKTRGQQVTLSCSPISGHRSVSWYQQTPGQGLQFLFEYFSETQRNKGNFPGRFSGRQFSNSRSEMNVSTLELGDSALYLCASSLDPLSGGASEQFFGPGTRLTVL.

This chain links TRBV5-5 with TRBJ1-5; D gene uncertain. Germline CDR1 is SGHKS and CDR2 is YYEKEE (reference sequence). CDR3 length: 16 residues. The ends were cut back, 0 bases at V and 9 bases at J, with 19 bases in the middle. As DNA, the CDR3 is TGTGCCAGCAGCTTGGTGGCCGGGGAATATGTGATGCCCCAGCATTTT. It translates to CASSLVAGEYVMPQHF.

The genes are TRBV2 and TRBJ2-7, with unresolved D. Deletions cut 4 bases from V and 6 bases from J, with 22 bases between. Germline V lookup: CDR1 SNHLY, CDR2 FYNNEI. The CDR3 has 16 residues. The CDR3 coding sequence is TGTGCCAGCAGTGTAGTAATTAGTGTGGCAGGTGGCGAGCAGTACTTC. The encoded protein is CASSVVISVAGGEQYF.

The CDR3 DNA reads as TGTGCCAGCAGCCAAGGGGTTAGCGTCGGCGTAGAGACCCAGTACTTC. Translation: CASSQGVSVGVETQYF. The chain carries TRBV4-2 and TRBJ2-5, with a possible D match to TRBD2 (5 bases). Germline CDR1 reads LGHNA; CDR2 reads YNFKEQ. CDR3 length: 16 residues. Trimming stripped 1 base from V and 4 bases from J, with 16 bases between.

The chain couples TRBV5-1 to TRBJ2-7; unclear D gene. This CDR3 is built from 14 residues. The V end lost 5 bases, the J end lost 0 bases, and 12 bases lay between the germline ends. Germline CDR1 and CDR2: SGHRS and YFSETQ. CDR3 loop: CASRVELSSYEQYF. CDR3 in DNA: TGCGCCAGCAGGGTGGAACTAAGCTCCTACGAGCAGTACTTC.

On this clone itself: Sequence at one end of the junction differs from germline and may be a read error. The V gene is TRBV6-5, the J gene TRBJ2-1; D may be TRBD2 (6 bases). The V gene's germline CDR1 is MNHEY and CDR2 SVGAGI. The CDR3 extends over 11 amino acids. Here the CDR3 DNA reads TGTGCCACCGGACTACGGCTATTTGAGGTCTTC. It codes for CATGLRLFEVF.